The present TCR beta chain was sequenced within a study of CD8 T cells in Susac syndrome. Study-wide context: Each patient with Susac syndrome, at the time of blood draw, was therapy-naive, on corticosteroids, or on intravenous immunoglobulin alone.

Study-level results: The CD4+ T cell repertoire of patients with Susac syndrome showed no detectable clonal expansion.

With respect to this clonotype: Its antigen is not known.

Reverse transcription of about 0.45 to 1 ug RNA was performed with random hexamers. TCRdb called the immunoSEQ multiplex PCR reads again in MiXCR, with one record for every CDR3 protein. The top ten hold 0.13% to 0.15% of the sample, which has about 120,000 distinct CDR3 sequences, nearly 96% seen once. Specimen: CD4+ T cells from PBMCs. This clonotype was sampled from a human donor with Susac syndrome.

CDR3 in amino acids: CASSFGRHYNNEQFF. CDR3 nucleotide sequence: TGTGCCAGCAGTTTTGGGAGACACTACAACAATGAGCAGTTCTTC. V gene TRBV28 combines with J gene TRBJ2-1; tentative D call: TRBD2 (5 bases). Trimming took 3 bases from V and 5 from J, leaving 14 bases between them. The CDR3 consists of 15 residues. Germline CDR1 and CDR2: MDHEN and SYDVKM.